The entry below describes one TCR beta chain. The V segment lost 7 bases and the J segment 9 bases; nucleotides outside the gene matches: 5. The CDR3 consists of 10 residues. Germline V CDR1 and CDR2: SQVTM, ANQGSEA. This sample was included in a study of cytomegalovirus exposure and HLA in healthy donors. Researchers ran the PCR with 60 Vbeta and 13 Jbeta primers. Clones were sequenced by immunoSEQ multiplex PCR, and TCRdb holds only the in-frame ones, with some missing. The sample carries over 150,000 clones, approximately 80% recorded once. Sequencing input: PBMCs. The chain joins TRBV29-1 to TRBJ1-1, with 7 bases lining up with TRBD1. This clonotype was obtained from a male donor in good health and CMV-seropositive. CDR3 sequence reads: CSAGDSKAFF. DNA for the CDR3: TGCAGCGCGGGGGACAGCAAAGCTTTCTTT.